A selection of T cell receptor beta chains follows, all from one sample in a study of regulatory T cells in long-lasting Graves disease. TCRdb analysed the multiplex PCR reads with MiXCR anew, one entry per CDR3 protein. This table has 560,000 or so distinct CDR3 sequences, roughly 15% appearing once. These same records also appear under a second study, on T cells in Graves' hyperthyroidism and ophthalmopathy.

Sequenced material: peripheral blood mononuclear cells (PBMCs), taken at new diagnosis, from a patient treated with antithyroid drugs. Receptor source: a man aged 18 to 29 with Graves disease. Both conserved end residues are part of each CDR3. The D gene is left open where the match is weak. Expanded clones get a size class; other rows say once, few or many, or leave the size out.

cdr3_aa cdr3_nt clone_size d_call j_call v_call
CATQFFYEQYF TGTGCCACCCAGTTTTTTTACGAGCAGTACTTC . . TRBJ2-7 TRBV25-1
CAISETSGSTDTQYF TGTGCCATCAGTGAGACCAGTGGCAGCACAGATACGCAGTATTTT many . TRBJ2-3 TRBV10-3
CAWRPANTGELFF TGTGCCTGGAGACCAGCGAACACCGGGGAGCTGTTTTTT many . TRBJ2-2 TRBV30
CSARPVAGYDQYF TGCAGTGCTAGACCAGTGGCGGGGTACGACCAGTACTTC . . TRBJ2-7 TRBV20-1
CASRGLAGDVWTDTQYF TGTGCCAGCAGGGGACTAGCGGGAGACGTTTGGACAGATACGCAGTATTTT many TRBD2 TRBJ2-3 TRBV3-1
CARDRTNYGYTF TGTGCCAGAGACAGGACGAACTATGGCTACACCTTC many . TRBJ1-2 TRBV2
CASSPVGTANTGELFF TGTGCCAGCTCACCTGTTGGGACAGCGAACACCGGGGAGCTGTTTTTT . TRBD1 TRBJ2-2 TRBV18
CASSLSVTDSNQPQHF TGTGCCAGCAGCTTATCGGTGACGGATAGCAATCAGCCCCAGCATTTT . . TRBJ1-5 TRBV2
CASSLFQADNEKLFF TGTGCCAGCAGCTTGTTTCAGGCTGACAATGAAAAACTGTTTTTT once . TRBJ1-4 TRBV5-6
CASSSTRDRYNEQFF TGTGCCAGCAGTTCCACACGGGACAGATACAATGAGCAGTTCTTC few TRBD1 TRBJ2-1 TRBV6-2/TRBV6-3
CASSLLATGNIQYF TGTGCCAGCAGCTTGTTGGCAACTGGAAACATTCAGTACTTC . . TRBJ2-4 TRBV5-4
CSVEVDTINEQFF TGCAGCGTTGAAGTGGATACAATCAATGAGCAGTTCTTC few . TRBJ2-1 TRBV29-1